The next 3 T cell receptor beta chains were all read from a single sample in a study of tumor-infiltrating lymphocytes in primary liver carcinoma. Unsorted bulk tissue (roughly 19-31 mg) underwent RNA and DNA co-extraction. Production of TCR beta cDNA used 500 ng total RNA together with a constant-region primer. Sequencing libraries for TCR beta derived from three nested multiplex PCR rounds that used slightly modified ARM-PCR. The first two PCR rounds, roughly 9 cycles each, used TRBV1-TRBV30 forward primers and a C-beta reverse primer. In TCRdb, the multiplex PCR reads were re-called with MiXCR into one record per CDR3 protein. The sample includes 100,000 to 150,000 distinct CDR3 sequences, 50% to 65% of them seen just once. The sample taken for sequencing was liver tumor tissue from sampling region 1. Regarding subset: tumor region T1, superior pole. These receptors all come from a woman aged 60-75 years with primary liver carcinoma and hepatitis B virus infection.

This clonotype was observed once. CDR3 residues: CAIMRTGETEAFF. In nucleotides, the CDR3 is TGTGCCATCATGAGGACCGGGGAAACTGAAGCTTTCTTT. The V call is TRBV10-3, the J call TRBJ1-1, with D unclear. The V gene lost 7 bases and the J gene lost 5 bases, with 14 bases spanning the gap. In germline, CDR1 is ENHRY, CDR2 SYGVKD. This CDR3 comprises 13 residues.

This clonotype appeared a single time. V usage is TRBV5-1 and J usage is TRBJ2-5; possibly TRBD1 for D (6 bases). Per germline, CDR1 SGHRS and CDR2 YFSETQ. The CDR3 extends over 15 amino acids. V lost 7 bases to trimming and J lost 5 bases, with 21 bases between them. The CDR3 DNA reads TGCGCCAGCCATTGGACAGAGAGGTTTAAGGAGACCCAGTACTTC. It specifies CASHWTERFKETQYF.

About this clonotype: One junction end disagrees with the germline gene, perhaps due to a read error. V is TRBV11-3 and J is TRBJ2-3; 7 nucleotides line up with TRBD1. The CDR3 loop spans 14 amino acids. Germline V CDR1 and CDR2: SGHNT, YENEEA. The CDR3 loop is CVSGHRTGTNTQYF. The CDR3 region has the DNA TGTGTCAGCGGCCATCGGACAGGCACAAATACGCAGTATTTT.